The next 19 T cell receptor beta chains were all read from a single sample in a study of response to subunit inactivated influenza vaccine (dated 2018 in TCRdb). Libraries were prepared through RT-PCR. Sequencer: Illumina HiSeq 2500. TCRdb reworked the public reads: Q25 trimming with fastp, MiXCR clone assembly, productive beta chains retained. Each CDR3 protein appears once, grouped with its most common genes and DNA. This sample comprises roughly 630,000 distinct CDR3 sequences, 14% of them detected only once. The leading ten clones occupy about 7.4% of the sample. The input for sequencing was PBMCs from blood, taken around 14 days before vaccination. The receptors originated from a man aged 45-65 years who received an inactivated influenza vaccine. Donor details come from another sample of the same person, matched by shared clones.

In its sample, this clonotype was seen a few times. V is TRBV20-1 and J is TRBJ2-1, with 10 bases that match TRBD2. This CDR3 comprises 13 residues. V dropped 6 bases and J dropped 5; count of bases not matched to a gene: 4. Germline V gene sequence: CDR1 DFQATT, CDR2 SNEGSKA (reference sequence). Here the CDR3 DNA reads TGCAGTGCAAAGCGGGGGGGGAACAATGAGCAGTTCTTC. This sequence encodes CSAKRGGNNEQFF.

The rearrangement links TRBV5-6 to TRBJ2-4; 8 bases match TRBD1. CDR1 and CDR2 from the germline V gene are SGHDT and YYEEEE. J was trimmed by 6 bases and V by 1 base; bases with no gene match: 6. This CDR3 contains 15 residues. The CDR3 sequence is CASSLSSQGVNIQYF. The DNA of the CDR3 is TGTGCCAGCAGCTTGAGTTCACAGGGGGTAAACATTCAGTACTTC.

CDR3 amino acids: CASSQEEFGTFTGELFF. As DNA, the CDR3 is TGTGCCAGCAGCCAAGAAGAGTTCGGGACCTTTACCGGGGAGCTGTTTTTT. The chain employs TRBV4-2 and TRBJ2-2, with D perhaps being TRBD1 or TRBD2 (5 bases each). Trimming shortened V by 0 bases and J by 5 bases, and 16 bases separated the two germline ends. Germline loops: CDR1 LGHNA, CDR2 YNFKEQ. This CDR3 contains 17 residues.

In its sample, this clonotype was seen many times. CDR3 DNA: TGTGCCAGCAGTTTGTCGCCCGAGGCTGAGCAGTTCTTC. This translates into CASSLSPEAEQFF. The rearrangement joins TRBV12-3 or TRBV12-4 to TRBJ2-1; D remains unclear. The ends were cut back, 3 bases at V and 9 bases at J, with 12 bases in the middle. This CDR3 spans 13 amino acids.

This chain joins TRBV5-1 and TRBJ2-2; the match to TRBD2 covers 7 bases. Losses at the gene ends were 6 bases for V and 2 bases for J; bases not matched to a gene: 7. CDR1 and CDR2 from the germline V gene are SGHRS and YFSETQ. The CDR3 has 15 residues. As DNA, the CDR3 is TGCGCCAGCATCCAAGGGACTACCAACACCGGGGAGCTGTTTTTT. Translated: CASIQGTTNTGELFF.

In this sample, this clonotype turned up a few times. This sequence joins TRBV6-2 or TRBV6-3 and TRBJ1-2; possibly TRBD1 for D (5 bases). The germline V gene encodes CDR1 MNHEY and CDR2 SVGEGT. The CDR3 contains 15 residues. With 6 bases removed from V and 4 bases from J, the gap between germline ends came to 18 bases. Here the CDR3 reads CASSQGRITFYGYTF. DNA for the CDR3: TGTGCCAGCAGCCAGGGACGGATAACCTTCTATGGCTACACCTTC.

This chain links TRBV28 with TRBJ2-7, with 7 bases fitting TRBD2. This CDR3 comprises 14 residues. Germline CDR1 reads MDHEN; CDR2 reads SYDVKM. V shed 6 bases and J 2 bases; nucleotides not matched to a gene: 7. CDR3 DNA sequence: TGTGCCAGCAGGGTCTCTGGGAGGGCCTACGAGCAGTACTTC. Translated: CASRVSGRAYEQYF. Based on the CDR3 plus reference TRBV28 and TRBJ2-7, the full variable domain is DVKVTQSSRYLVKRTGEKVFLECVQDMDHENMFWYRQDPGLGLRLIYFSYDVKMKEKGDIPEGYSVSREKKERFSLILESASTNQTSMYLCASRVSGRAYEQYFGPGTRLTVT.

The chain joins TRBV2 to TRBJ2-2, with 12 bases identical to TRBD1. The V segment lost 4 bases and the J segment 11 bases; nucleotides outside the gene matches: 5. This CDR3 contains 14 residues. Germline-derived CDR1 and CDR2 are SNHLY and FYNNEI. DNA for the CDR3: TGTGCCAGCAGTGTGGGACAGGGGGCTGTTGAGCTGTTTTTT. This translates into CASSVGQGAVELFF.

This clonotype showed up many times. The chain is built from TRBV6-2 or TRBV6-3 and TRBJ2-2, with a possible D match to TRBD2 (6 bases). V lost 0 bases to trimming and J lost 0 bases, with 11 bases between them. In germline, CDR1 is MNHEY, CDR2 SVGEGT. This CDR3 has 17 amino acids. CDR3 nucleotides: TGTGCCAGCAGTTACTCGGCTAGCGATACGAACACCGGGGAGCTGTTTTTT. This gives the protein CASSYSASDTNTGELFF.

The chain couples TRBV3-1 to TRBJ2-1; 9 nucleotides line up with TRBD1. The CDR3 totals 15 residues. The germline gives CDR1 LGHDT, CDR2 YNNKEL (reference sequence). V dropped 6 bases and J dropped 0; count of bases not matched to a gene: 3. CDR3 nucleotides: TGTGCCAGCAGACAGGGGGCCGGCTCCTACAATGAGCAGTTCTTC. Encoded protein: CASRQGAGSYNEQFF.

This clonotype was seen more than once but under ten times. The CDR3 spells CASSLVPPAEITYEQYF. CDR3 bases: TGCGCCAGCAGCTTGGTCCCTCCGGCCGAAATAACCTACGAGCAGTACTTC. The chain employs TRBV5-1 and TRBJ2-7; no firm D call. The CDR3 extends over 17 amino acids. Trimming took 0 bases from V and 2 from J, leaving 18 bases between them. Germline V gene lookup returns CDR1 SGHRS and CDR2 YFSETQ.

CDR3 sequence reads: CASFTTGSTDTQYF. The CDR3 nucleotides read TGTGCCAGCTTCACGACAGGGAGCACAGATACGCAGTATTTT. J is TRBJ2-3 and V is TRBV18; TRBD1 agrees at 7 bases. V lost 7 bases, J lost 0 bases, and 4 bases stayed unmatched. CDR3 length: 14 residues. CDR1 and CDR2 from the germline V gene are KGHSH and LQKENI.

This sequence joins TRBV11-1 and TRBJ2-1; the match to TRBD1 covers 7 bases. The V gene end was trimmed by 5 bases and the J gene end by 3 bases; junction bases not matched to a gene: 19. CDR3 length: 19 amino acids. Germline V gene data show CDR1 as SGHAT and CDR2 as FQDESV (reference sequence). As DNA, the CDR3 is TGTGCCAGCAGCACAATAGACAGGGTTCCGAGGTACCTCTACAATGAGCAGTTCTTC. Translation gives CASSTIDRVPRYLYNEQFF. Based on the CDR3 plus reference TRBV11-1 and TRBJ2-1, the full variable domain is EAEVAQSPRYKITEKSQAVAFWCDPISGHATLYWYRQILGQGPELLVQFQDESVVDDSQLPKDRFSAERLKGVDSTLKIQPAELGDSAMYLCASSTIDRVPRYLYNEQFFGPGTRLTVL.

This clonotype was counted only a few times. The J gene is TRBJ2-1, the V gene TRBV5-1, with D unclear. The length of the CDR3 is 14 residues. Germline V gives CDR1 SGHRS, CDR2 YFSETQ. Between the trimmed V and J ends, which lost 0 bases and 5 bases, there was a span of 9 bases. The CDR3 is CASSLGQLNNEQFF. The CDR3 DNA sequence: TGCGCCAGCAGCTTGGGTCAGCTGAACAATGAGCAGTTCTTC.

This rearrangement joins TRBV10-3 to TRBJ2-7, with 9 positions matching TRBD1. From germline, CDR1 is ENHRY and CDR2 SYGVKD. Trimming removed 6 bases from V and 6 bases from J; junction bases left unmatched: 9. This CDR3 is 14 amino acids long. This CDR3 is CAISNRDRAIEQYF. The CDR3 DNA reads TGTGCCATCAGCAACCGGGACAGGGCTATCGAGCAGTACTTC.

This clonotype was observed a few times. The gene calls are TRBV12-3 or TRBV12-4 and TRBJ2-4; weak D call: TRBD2 (5 bases). The CDR3 is made up of 15 amino acids. V lost 6 bases, J lost 1 base, and 13 bases lay in between. CDR3 bases: TGTGCCAGCAGGTTTGGGGAGCGGGCCAAAAACATTCAGTACTTC. This gives the protein CASRFGERAKNIQYF.

This clonotype was seen a handful of times. V gene TRBV27 combines with J gene TRBJ2-1; the match to TRBD2 covers 8 bases. The ends lost 6 bases at V and 6 bases at J; junction bases unmatched: 10. There are 15 residues in the CDR3. In germline, CDR1 is MNHEY, CDR2 SMNVEV (reference sequence). The CDR3 region is CASRMPGGRPNEQFF. CDR3 nucleotides: TGTGCCAGCAGGATGCCGGGAGGGCGACCCAATGAGCAGTTCTTC.

This clonotype was seen repeatedly, ten times or more. The chain uses TRBV6-1 and TRBJ1-5, with TRBD1 as a possible D gene (6 bases). CDR1 and CDR2 (germline): MNHNS, SASEGT. The CDR3 has 14 residues. V dropped 6 bases and J dropped 4 bases, with 13 bases sitting between them. In DNA, the CDR3 is TGTGCCAGCAGGAGGGGGGGTGATAATCAGCCCCAGCATTTT. This encodes CASRRGGDNQPQHF.

This clonotype occurred a few times. The chain carries TRBV3-1 and TRBJ2-2; 9 bases agree with TRBD1. Trimming removed 7 bases from V and 5 bases from J; junction bases left unmatched: 5. The V gene's germline CDR1 is LGHDT and CDR2 YNNKEL (reference sequence). The CDR3 contains 14 residues. The CDR3 sequence: CASTSDRGTGELFF. The DNA for the CDR3 is TGTGCCAGCACTTCCGACAGGGGGACCGGGGAGCTGTTTTTT.